This record concerns one T cell receptor beta chain sequence. The antigen this receptor binds is unknown. There are no base qualities to consult, and no much larger clone falls within one base. Receptor amplification or capture employed 5' RACE. The run used an Illumina HiSeq 2000. Template switching added a universal primer binding site, and the final cDNA carried a unique molecular identifier that allowed TCR cDNA molecules to be counted accurately. First-strand cDNA for TCR alpha and beta chains was synthesized from specific primers in the conserved constant-segment region. To control for contamination, each cDNA library was double barcoded with a SMART-Mk sample barcode plus Illumina barcodes. TruSeq adapter sequences, together with Illumina sample barcodes, were added in two successive PCR steps. Sequencing of the TCR alpha and beta cDNA libraries was done on the Illumina HiSeq platform using custom primers. Per the authors' processing: MiGEC processed the raw reads to extract unique molecular identifiers, while MiXCR was used to determine the CDR3 positions. For each individual, recombination models were inferred using an EM algorithm with the repgenHMM and IGoR tools. Shared clonotype analysis was performed with the tcR package in R, normalizing sharing by the product of cloneset sizes. To study raw recombination free of thymic and clonal selection effects, out-of-frame nonproductive sequences were analyzed. TCRdb trimmed the raw reads at Q25, called clones with MiXCR and kept productive beta chains. A single entry per CDR3 protein holds the most common genes and DNA from its merged rows. The V and J calls were determined by TCRdb, not by the authors. The sample includes about 690,000 distinct CDR3 sequences, with roughly 20% observed a single time. Roughly 4.3% of the sample belongs to the ten largest clones.

V lost 4 bases and J lost 4 bases; the stretch between them is 18 bases long. The CDR1 and CDR2 encoded by the germline V gene are SGHAT and FQNNGV. The CDR3 runs 16 amino acids, cysteine and phenylalanine included. The only DNA kept is the CDR3, 48 bases in frame from the first base. The data were taken from a study of identical twins (dated by TCRdb to 2015 to 2016). For context, the study as a whole: TCR alpha and beta repertoires from monozygotic twins, unrelated adults of various ages and cord blood were deep-sequenced to test whether fetal clonotypes persist. Replicate twin experiments were performed at different times using different library preparation protocols to rule out contamination. What the authors observed across the whole study: Compared with coincidental sharing between unrelated individuals, out-of-frame TCR alpha sequences shared between twins showed an excess of sequences with low generation probability. Because the same donors could not be followed over many years, conclusions were based on cross-sectional statistical analysis. Zero-insertion analyses could be partly confounded by invariant T cells such as MAIT and iNKT, though diverse VJ usage argued against such confounding for most clonotypes. Recombination models systematically underestimated out-of-frame TCR alpha sharing in monozygotic twins but agreed with sharing between unrelated individuals. In beta out-of-frame sequences, excess twin sharing was weaker, because having fewer shared sequences lowered the signal-to-noise ratio. Fewer insertions were carried by abundant cord blood beta clonotypes; a weaker similar trend was observed in young adult naive repertoires, while no such trend was observed in memory repertoires.

Only healthy Caucasian donors were included. Three pairs of female monozygotic twins, all aged about 18 to 29 years, were included in the twin cohort. Peripheral blood mononuclear cells were used as the source from which RNA for TCR libraries was isolated. These data also featured in a second study, about T cells expressing NK-cell markers. As the second paper documents: Several donors provided sorted CD3+CD56+NKG2C+, CD3+CD56+NKG2C- and CD3+CD56-NKG2C+ T-cell subsets, whose TCR beta-chain repertoires were profiled. Seven of the eight sequenced donors were HCMV-seropositive and one was HCMV-seronegative. In several experiments an anti-gammadeltaTCR antibody was added to restrict sorting to alphabetaTCR-expressing T cells. For about 6 donors, the dominant CD3+CD56+NKG2C+ clonotypes were among the top 10 CD8+ clonotypes and accounted for about 1.0-7.5% of CD8+ T cells. Those dominant clonotypes were again the most abundant among CD3+CD56-NKG2C+ cells in a handful of donors, at 28.3-60.1%. Whether the expanded NKG2C-expressing T cell clones were specific for HCMV antigens remained unclear. Randomly selected healthy volunteers, three men and five women, were used as the eight sequenced donors. HCMV serostatus was determined by detecting HCMV-specific IgG in serum with a commercial ELISA kit. For six donors, unsorted PBMC were also used to sequence bulk peripheral blood T-cell repertoires. MIGEC was used to demultiplex reads and group reads by UMI, and MiTCR was used to assemble and quantify clonotypes. To exclude erroneous sequences, only TCR cDNA sequences supported by at least two reads were retained. Downstream repertoire analysis used the tcR package, and clonotypes were matched across fractions by CDR3 nucleotide sequence plus V segment. VDJmatch was used to annotate antigen specificity against VDJdb, with one amino acid substitution in CDR3 allowed.

This TCR was recovered from a woman younger than 30 in good health. This chain joins TRBV11-2 to TRBJ2-3; the D gene is perhaps TRBD2, on 5 matching bases. Sequenced sample: PBMCs. The CDR3 amino acid sequence is: CASSYPSGFFADTQYF. DNA sequence: TGTGCCAGCAGCTACCCCTCGGGGTTTTTCGCAGATACGCAGTATTTT.